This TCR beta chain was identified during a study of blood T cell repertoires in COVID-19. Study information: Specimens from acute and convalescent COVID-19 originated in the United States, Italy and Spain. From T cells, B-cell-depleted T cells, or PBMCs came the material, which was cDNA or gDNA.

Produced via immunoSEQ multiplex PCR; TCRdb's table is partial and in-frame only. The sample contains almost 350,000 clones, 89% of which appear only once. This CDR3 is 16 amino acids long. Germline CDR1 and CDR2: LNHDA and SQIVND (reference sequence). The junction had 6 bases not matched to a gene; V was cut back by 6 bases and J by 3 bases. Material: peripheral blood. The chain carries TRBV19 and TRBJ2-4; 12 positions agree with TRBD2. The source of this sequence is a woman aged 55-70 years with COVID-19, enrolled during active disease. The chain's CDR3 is CASRASGGGGKNIQYF. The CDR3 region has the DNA TGTGCCAGTAGGGCTAGCGGGGGGGGAGGCAAAAACATTCAGTACTTC.